The 17 T cell receptor beta chains in this list originate from one sample, sequenced in a study of blood T cells in healthy people across ages. A sample-barcoded 5' primer and a J-beta primer mix were used in a second PCR of roughly 7 to 12 cycles. TCRdb processed the 5' RACE reads anew with MiXCR; each CDR3 protein has one entry. The sample consists of about 730,000 distinct CDR3 sequences, roughly 44% of them appearing once. The sequenced material came from blood. Source of these receptors: a woman aged 55-69 years in good health.

The J gene is TRBJ2-7, the V gene TRBV11-1; TRBD1 agrees at 7 bases. J gave up 2 bases and V 1 base, and 5 bases lay outside the gene matches. Per germline, CDR1 SGHAT and CDR2 FQDESV (reference sequence). This CDR3 spans 15 amino acids. The CDR3 loop reads CASSLEGQRPYEQYF. CDR3 sequence (DNA): TGTGCCAGCAGCTTAGAGGGACAGCGACCCTACGAGCAGTACTTC.

This chain uses TRBV6-5 with TRBJ1-6; D unclear. V lost 2 bases to trimming and J lost 0 bases, with 14 bases between them. This CDR3 has 18 amino acids. Germline V gene data show CDR1 as MNHEY and CDR2 as SVGAGI. The DNA of the CDR3 is TGTGCCAGCAGTTACGAACGGACGGGGAGCTCCTATAATTCACCCCTCCACTTT. Amino acid sequence: CASSYERTGSSYNSPLHF.

This clonotype came up a few times. V and J are TRBV5-4 and TRBJ2-3, with D tentatively TRBD2 (5 bases). The germline gives CDR1 SGHNT, CDR2 YYREEE (reference sequence). This CDR3 region has 14 residues. The ends were cut back, 5 bases at V and 0 bases at J, with 10 bases in the middle. The CDR3 coding sequence is TGTGCCAGCAGGGAGGATTCTAGCACAGATACGCAGTATTTT. It codes for CASREDSSTDTQYF.

V gene TRBV20-1 combines with J gene TRBJ2-5, with 12 bases lining up with TRBD2. The end of the DNA aligns better with TRBJ2-7, so the J call may be wrong. CDR3 length equals 14 residues. Germline CDR1 is DFQATT and CDR2 is SNEGSKA (reference sequence). As DNA, the CDR3 is TGCAGTGCTAGTTCGACTAGCGGGAGTGGCGAGCAGTACTTC. Protein: CSASSTSGSGEQYF.

The gene calls are TRBV7-8 and TRBJ2-1, with 13 bases fitting TRBD2. This CDR3 has 19 residues. Germline values: CDR1 SGHVS, CDR2 FQNEAQ. The J segment lost 3 bases and the V segment lost 0 bases, leaving 8 bases of the junction unmatched. The CDR3 bases are TGTGCCAGCAGCTTAGCGCTACCGGGACTAGCGGGGATCTACAATGAGCAGTTCTTC. It yields the protein CASSLALPGLAGIYNEQFF.

The gene calls are TRBV29-1 and TRBJ2-5; D unclear. The germline V gene has CDR1 SQVTM and CDR2 ANQGSEA. The CDR3 covers 9 residues. CDR3 sequence: CIGCETQYF. In nucleotides, the CDR3 is TGCATCGGGTGTGAGACCCAGTACTTC.

This clonotype was counted between two and nine times. V usage is TRBV9 and J usage is TRBJ2-3, with 10 bases identical to TRBD2. Germline CDR1 is SGDLS and CDR2 is YYNGEE. This CDR3 is built from 18 residues. J lost 0 bases, V lost 0 bases, and 7 bases had no gene match. The CDR3 loop reads CASSVVGLAASSTDTQYF. CDR3 bases: TGTGCCAGCAGCGTAGTAGGACTAGCGGCTTCTAGCACAGATACGCAGTATTTT. The variable domain in full, completed from reference TRBV9 and TRBJ2-3, reads DSGVTQTPKHLITATGQRVTLRCSPRSGDLSVYWYQQSLDQGLQFLIQYYNGEERAKGNILERFSAQQFPDLHSELNLSSLELGDSALYFCASSVVGLAASSTDTQYFGPGTRLTVL.

The chain has TRBV25-1 and TRBJ1-1, with 9 bases aligning to TRBD1. The CDR3 loop spans 15 amino acids. Unmatched junction bases numbered 8, after V lost 4 bases and J lost 5 bases. Germline loops: CDR1 MGHDK, CDR2 SYGVNS. This chain's CDR3 is CASSAHTGGGTEAFF. The CDR3, as DNA: TGTGCCAGCAGTGCACACACAGGGGGCGGGACTGAAGCTTTCTTT.

The J gene is TRBJ2-5, the V gene TRBV10-3; 13 nucleotides match TRBD2. Gene TRBJ2-7 matches the end of the DNA better, so the J call may be wrong. The V gene's germline CDR1 is ENHRY and CDR2 SYGVKD. The CDR3 covers 16 residues. In DNA, the CDR3 is TGTGCCATCAGTGGGGGGACTAGCGGGACTGGCTACGAGCAGTACTTC. Translated: CAISGGTSGTGYEQYF.

The chain combines TRBV27 with TRBJ2-5; a weak D match, TRBD2 (6 bases). The last part of the DNA fits TRBJ2-7 better; the J call may be wrong. The V gene's germline CDR1 is MNHEY and CDR2 SMNVEV (reference sequence). There are 14 residues in the CDR3. The chain's CDR3 is CASSLWSGAGEQYF. CDR3 bases: TGTGCCAGCAGTTTATGGTCGGGAGCGGGCGAGCAGTACTTC.

V usage is TRBV5-1 and J usage is TRBJ2-3; D may match TRBD1 or TRBD2 (6 bases each). The germline V gene has CDR1 SGHRS and CDR2 YFSETQ. V dropped 4 bases and J dropped 3 bases, with 15 bases sitting between them. The CDR3 spans 15 residues. The CDR3, as DNA: TGCGCCAGCAGCCGCCAAGGGGGAGGAACAGATACGCAGTATTTT. Encoded protein: CASSRQGGGTDTQYF.

This clonotype was seen repeatedly, ten times or more. CDR3 amino acids: CATSSRTGGSDTQYF. The CDR3 DNA reads TGTGCCACCAGCAGCCGGACAGGGGGCTCGGATACGCAGTATTTT. The V call is TRBV15, the J call TRBJ2-3, with 11 bases identical to TRBD1. In germline, CDR1 is LNHNV, CDR2 YYDKDF (reference sequence). V shed 3 bases and J 6 bases; nucleotides not matched to a gene: 5. The CDR3 runs to 15 residues.

This chain joins TRBV27 and TRBJ1-2; tentative D call: TRBD1 (6 bases). V was shortened by 4 bases and J by 4 bases, with 19 bases between the two germline ends. The CDR3 runs 16 residues. CDR1 is MNHEY, CDR2 SMNVEV, per germline (reference sequence). CDR3 sequence: CASSSTGTESPYGYTF. In nucleotides, the CDR3 is TGTGCCAGCAGTTCTACAGGGACCGAATCACCCTATGGCTACACCTTC.

This chain uses TRBV6-1 with TRBJ1-6; D gene uncertain. This CDR3 contains 14 residues. Germline CDR1 MNHNS, CDR2 SASEGT. Trimming took off 5 bases at V and 5 bases at J, with 10 bases between the two ends. CDR3 loop: CASSSNTDNSPLHF. The CDR3 DNA sequence: TGTGCCAGCAGTTCAAACACCGATAATTCACCCCTCCACTTT.

This clonotype turned up a few times. The chain recombines TRBV21-1 with TRBJ2-7; TRBD2, the D gene given by the table, was not confirmed from the DNA. TRBV21-1 is a pseudogene segment. This CDR3 has 15 residues. This chain's CDR3 is CASSKEAGIKSEQYF. The CDR3 DNA reads as TGTGCCAGCAGCAAAGAGGCCGGGATTAAGTCCGAGCAGTACTTC.

This clonotype was detected many times. The CDR3 loop reads CASTPGRTGNYGYTF. The CDR3, as DNA: TGTGCCAGCACCCCAGGACGGACGGGGAACTATGGCTACACCTTC. The rearrangement uses TRBV6-2 or TRBV6-3 and TRBJ1-2; D is uncertain. This CDR3 has 15 residues. The germline V gene has CDR1 MNHEY and CDR2 SVGEGT. V was pared by 7 bases and J by 2 bases, with 17 bases between.

This rearrangement joins TRBV7-2 to TRBJ2-3, with 10 bases aligning to TRBD2. V lost 5 bases to trimming and J lost 2 bases; unmatched junction nucleotides: 7. CDR1 is SGHTA, CDR2 FQGNSA, per germline. The CDR3 extends over 16 amino acids. CDR3 region: CASSTSSGGVTDTQYF. CDR3 DNA: TGTGCCAGCAGCACGTCTAGCGGGGGTGTCACAGATACGCAGTATTTT.